This is a list of T cell receptor beta chains from one sample in a study of cytomegalovirus exposure and HLA in healthy donors. TCRdb's copy holds only in-frame clones and misses some; the assay was immunoSEQ multiplex PCR. The table records about 190,000 clones, roughly four fifths of them present only once. The sample comprised PBMCs. The receptors here all came from a woman in her thirties in good health and CMV-seronegative. Each CDR3 is given with its conserved first and last residue. A D gene is named only where the DNA matches it firmly. Expanded clones get a size class; other rows say once, few or many, or leave the size out.

V: TRBV6-5; size: -; J: TRBJ2-2; D: TRBD1; CDR3: CASSRTRTGSGELFF; DNA: TGTGCCAGCAGTAGGACACGGACAGGGTCCGGGGAGCTGTTTTTT
V: TRBV4-1; size: few; J: TRBJ2-5; D: TRBD1; CDR3: CASSQRQGASGETQYF; DNA: TGCGCCAGCAGCCAAAGACAGGGGGCGAGTGGAGAGACCCAGTACTTC
V: TRBV6-1; size: -; J: TRBJ2-5; D: TRBD1; CDR3: CASSELTGTGGETQYF; DNA: TGTGCCAGCAGTGAACTCACCGGGACAGGGGGAGAGACCCAGTACTTC
V: TRBV6-6; size: -; J: TRBJ1-2; D: TRBD1; CDR3: CASRDLRDRDTYGYTF; DNA: TGTGCCAGCAGGGACCTTCGGGACAGGGACACCTATGGCTACACCTTC
V: TRBV10-2; size: -; J: TRBJ2-4; D: TRBD2; CDR3: CASSESMASGVAKNSQYF; DNA: TGCGCCAGCAGTGAGTCGATGGCTAGCGGGGTAGCCAAAAACAGTCAGTACTTC
V: TRBV7-9; size: -; J: TRBJ1-3; D: TRBD1; CDR3: CASSSTGTAGNTIYF; DNA: TGTGCCAGCAGCTCGACAGGGACCGCTGGAAACACCATATATTTT
V: TRBV7-2; size: -; J: TRBJ2-7; D: -; CDR3: CASSLELGVYEQYF; DNA: TGTGCCAGCAGCTTAGAGCTCGGGGTATACGAGCAGTACTTC
V: TRBV27; size: -; J: TRBJ2-3; D: TRBD2; CDR3: CASSFTSGGASSTDTQYF; DNA: TGTGCCAGCAGTTTTACTAGCGGGGGGGCCTCTAGCACAGATACGCAGTATTTT
V: TRBV6-5; size: -; J: TRBJ1-1; D: TRBD1; CDR3: CASSYSSGGARAEAFF; DNA: TGTGCCAGCAGTTACTCTTCAGGGGGCGCGAGGGCTGAAGCTTTCTTT
V: TRBV27; size: -; J: TRBJ1-2; D: -; CDR3: CASRGGGEANGYTF; DNA: TGTGCCAGCAGAGGGGGGGGCGAAGCTAATGGCTACACCTTC
V: TRBV7-8; size: -; J: TRBJ2-7; D: TRBD2; CDR3: CASSPSGAPSEQYF; DNA: TGTGCCAGCAGCCCTAGCGGGGCCCCATCCGAGCAGTACTTC
V: TRBV9; size: -; J: TRBJ2-3; D: TRBD2; CDR3: CASSGTSSGTDTQYF; DNA: TGTGCCAGCAGCGGGACTAGCTCCGGCACAGATACGCAGTATTTT
V: TRBV2; size: -; J: TRBJ2-5; D: TRBD1; CDR3: CAIATGGQETQYF; DNA: TGTGCCATCGCGACAGGGGGTCAAGAGACCCAGTACTTC
V: TRBV10-3; size: -; J: TRBJ2-7; D: TRBD1; CDR3: CAISDRTGGEQYF; DNA: TGTGCCATCAGTGATAGGACAGGCGGGGAGCAGTACTTC
V: TRBV4-1; size: -; J: TRBJ1-2; D: -; CDR3: CASSTITGSRFGYTF; DNA: TGCGCCAGCAGCACTATTACGGGTTCGCGCTTTGGCTACACCTTC
V: TRBV2; size: -; J: TRBJ2-7; D: -; CDR3: CASALSGQYF; DNA: TGTGCCAGCGCACTAAGCGGGCAGTACTTC